This is a list of T cell receptor beta chains from one sample in a study of cytomegalovirus exposure and HLA in healthy donors. Method: immunoSEQ multiplex PCR; TCRdb's copy keeps in-frame clones and lacks some. The table shows 110,000 to 150,000 clones, with roughly 10% occurring only once. Sequencing was performed on PBMCs. These receptors came from a man aged 45 to 65 in good health and CMV-seronegative. Each CDR3 is given with its conserved first and last residue. The D gene is left open where the match is weak. Size tells how often a clone was seen (once, few, many) or the class of an expanded clone, and some rows leave it out.

d_gene	j_gene	abundance	v_gene	CDR3aa	CDR3nt
TRBD2	TRBJ2-1	.	TRBV28	CASSSGLAGDSEQFF	TGTGCCAGCAGCTCGGGACTAGCGGGAGATAGTGAGCAGTTCTTC
.	TRBJ1-1	.	TRBV10-2	CASGAMNTEAFF	TGCGCCAGCGGGGCAATGAACACTGAAGCTTTCTTT
TRBD1	TRBJ1-2	few	TRBV10-3	CAIKGAAPGGYTF	TGTGCCATCAAGGGGGCCGCCCCGGGTGGCTACACCTTC
TRBD1	TRBJ1-5	.	TRBV2	CASSGDRVLEKPQHF	TGTGCCAGCAGTGGGGACAGGGTTTTAGAAAAGCCCCAGCATTTT
TRBD1	TRBJ1-2	few	TRBV5-4	CASSAGTVPYGYTF	TGTGCCAGCAGCGCTGGGACAGTCCCCTATGGCTACACCTTC
.	TRBJ2-2	few	TRBV5-1	CASGHARDTGELFF	TGCGCCAGCGGACATGCCCGGGACACCGGGGAGCTGTTTTTT
TRBD1	TRBJ2-2	few	TRBV18	CASSPQQGSTGELFF	TGTGCCAGCTCCCCACAACAGGGGTCCACCGGGGAGCTGTTTTTT
.	TRBJ1-1	few	TRBV18	CASSPPIGADTEAFF	TGTGCCAGCTCACCACCGATAGGGGCCGACACTGAAGCTTTCTTT
TRBD1	TRBJ1-6	few	TRBV6-5	CASSYDRGGSPLHF	TGTGCCAGCAGTTACGACAGGGGAGGATCACCCCTCCACTTT
TRBD1	TRBJ1-5	few	TRBV11-2	CASSLEGTGWSQPQHF	TGTGCCAGCAGCTTAGAGGGGACAGGGTGGAGTCAGCCCCAGCATTTT
.	TRBJ2-7	few	TRBV4-1	CASSQGAGQSYEQYF	TGCGCCAGCAGCCAAGGTGCCGGACAGTCCTACGAGCAGTACTTC
.	TRBJ2-7	.	TRBV7-2	CASSAGFRGGYEQYF	TGTGCCAGCAGCGCCGGATTCCGAGGGGGCTACGAGCAGTACTTC
.	TRBJ2-6	few	TRBV6-4	CASSESSSGANVLTF	TGTGCCAGCAGTGAATCCAGCTCTGGGGCCAACGTCCTGACTTTC
TRBD2	TRBJ2-3	few	TRBV6-1	CASSGKELAGTNTQYF	TGTGCCAGCAGTGGGAAGGAACTAGCGGGGACGAATACGCAGTATTTT
TRBD2	TRBJ2-7	.	TRBV19	CASSPAGAKTWSYEQYF	TGTGCCAGTAGCCCCGCGGGAGCGAAGACATGGTCCTACGAGCAGTACTTC
.	TRBJ1-6	.	TRBV30	CAWGRAHNNSPLHF	TGTGCCTGGGGGAGAGCTCACAATAATTCACCCCTCCACTTT
TRBD1	TRBJ1-2	.	TRBV30	CAWSVQGYYGYTF	TGTGCCTGGAGTGTACAGGGGTACTATGGCTACACCTTC
.	TRBJ1-5	few	TRBV18	CASSSTTGGISNQPQHF	TGTGCCAGCTCAAGTACAACAGGCGGTATTAGCAATCAGCCCCAGCATTTT
.	TRBJ1-1	.	TRBV11-1	CASSNGQNTEAFF	TGTGCCAGCAGCAACGGACAGAACACTGAAGCTTTCTTT
TRBD1	TRBJ1-1	few	TRBV6-6	CASSSGGGNTEAFF	TGTGCCAGCAGTTCAGGGGGAGGGAACACTGAAGCTTTCTTT
.	TRBJ1-1	.	TRBV19	CASTLPAGAGNTGAFF	TGTGCCAGTACCCTCCCGGCGGGGGCAGGGAACACTGGAGCTTTCTTT
.	TRBJ2-7	few	TRBV5-4	CASSFAGELSYEQYF	TGTGCCAGCAGCTTTGCAGGCGAACTTTCCTACGAGCAGTACTTC
.	TRBJ1-4	few	TRBV5-5	CASSPGEGTRQLFF	TGTGCCAGCAGCCCTGGCGAAGGGACTCGGCAACTGTTTTTT
TRBD1	TRBJ2-1	.	TRBV11-2	CASSAAGTAYNEQFF	TGTGCCAGCAGCGCGGCCGGGACAGCCTACAATGAGCAGTTCTTC
TRBD1	TRBJ1-2	few	TRBV5-1	CASSLAGTGDGGYTF	TGCGCCAGCAGCTTGGCCGGGACAGGGGATGGGGGCTACACCTTC
.	TRBJ2-5	.	TRBV5-1	CASSLDRKETQYF	TGCGCCAGCAGCTTGGACAGGAAAGAGACCCAGTACTTC
.	TRBJ2-1	.	TRBV6-6	CASSYDSGSSYNEQFF	TGTGCCAGCAGTTACGATAGCGGTAGCTCCTACAATGAGCAGTTCTTC
TRBD1	TRBJ2-2	few	TRBV5-1	CASSRGQGNTGELFF	TGCGCCAGCAGCCGCGGACAGGGTAACACCGGGGAGCTGTTTTTT
.	TRBJ2-7	few	TRBV19	CASSALQGNEQYF	TGTGCCAGTAGTGCCTTACAGGGAAACGAGCAGTACTTC
TRBD1	TRBJ1-5	.	TRBV19	CASSTGQGSQPQHF	TGTGCCAGTAGTACGGGACAGGGCAGTCAGCCCCAGCATTTT
.	TRBJ2-2	.	TRBV5-4	CASSLQANTGELFF	TGTGCCAGCAGCTTGCAGGCTAACACCGGGGAGCTGTTTTTT
TRBD1	TRBJ1-5	many	TRBV19	CASTIGTGGSRPQHF	TGTGCCAGTACCATAGGCACAGGGGGATCCCGGCCCCAGCATTTT
.	TRBJ1-5	.	TRBV7-2	CASSLAGTGGNQPQHF	TGTGCCAGCAGCTTGGCGGGAACGGGGGGCAATCAGCCCCAGCATTTT
.	TRBJ2-7	.	TRBV30	CACWGPSGEQYF	TGTGCCTGTTGGGGGCCTAGCGGTGAGCAGTACTTC
.	TRBJ1-1	few	TRBV10-3	CAISPTGTTEAFF	TGTGCCATCAGTCCTACAGGGACCACTGAAGCTTTCTTT
.	TRBJ2-5	.	TRBV7-2	CASSGGSGQETQYF	TGTGCCAGCAGCGGGGGTAGCGGCCAAGAGACCCAGTACTTC
TRBD1	TRBJ1-4	few	TRBV25-1	CASTRQGAKLGEKLFF	TGTGCCAGCACACGACAGGGGGCAAAGTTGGGTGAAAAACTGTTTTTT
TRBD2	TRBJ2-1	.	TRBV6-5	CASTGLVNGDEQFF	TGTGCCAGCACTGGACTAGTGAACGGGGATGAGCAGTTCTTC
TRBD2	TRBJ2-7	.	TRBV5-1	CASSSGGLAGGIYEQYF	TGCGCCAGCAGCTCGGGGGGACTAGCGGGAGGCATCTACGAGCAGTACTTC
.	TRBJ2-6	few	TRBV9	CASSVGGTGANVLTF	TGTGCCAGCAGCGTAGGAGGGACTGGGGCCAACGTCCTGACTTTC
TRBD1	TRBJ1-4	once	TRBV6-1	CASSAGTVNEKLFF	TGTGCCAGCAGTGCCGGGACAGTGAATGAAAAACTGTTTTTT
.	TRBJ1-4	few	TRBV7-8	CASSSQGLAEKLFF	TGTGCCAGCTCTAGCCAAGGGCTGGCCGAAAAACTGTTTTTT
.	TRBJ2-2	few	TRBV5-4	CASSLEPGNTGELFF	TGTGCCAGCAGCTTGGAGCCAGGGAACACCGGGGAGCTGTTTTTT
.	TRBJ1-2	few	TRBV28	CASSLSPYANYGYTF	TGTGCCAGCAGTTTATCCCCGTATGCTAACTATGGCTACACCTTC
.	TRBJ1-2	.	TRBV7-2	CASSLQGNYGYTF	TGTGCCAGCAGCTTACAGGGGAACTATGGCTACACCTTC
.	TRBJ1-5	few	TRBV30	CAWSAGGRNQPQHF	TGTGCCTGGAGTGCCGGGGGGCGGAATCAGCCCCAGCATTTT
TRBD1	TRBJ1-1	.	TRBV7-9	CASSPWSGVGGQWVTEAFF	TGTGCCAGCAGCCCTTGGAGTGGGGTAGGGGGACAGTGGGTGACTGAAGCTTTCTTT
.	TRBJ2-3	.	TRBV11-3	CASSSSPAGTDTQYF	TGTGCCAGCAGCTCCAGTCCCGCGGGCACAGATACGCAGTATTTT
.	TRBJ1-1	few	TRBV6-4	CASSRELGQQAEAFF	TGTGCCAGCAGCAGGGAATTAGGTCAACAGGCTGAAGCTTTCTTT
.	TRBJ2-1	.	TRBV19	CASSYREPSYNEQFF	TGTGCCAGTAGCTACAGGGAACCCTCCTACAATGAGCAGTTCTTC
TRBD2	TRBJ2-7	.	TRBV7-9	CASSLGGGGYEQYF	TGTGCCAGCAGCTTAGGTGGGGGGGGATACGAGCAGTACTTC
.	TRBJ2-5	.	TRBV29-1	CSARQGGGYQETQYF	TGCAGCGCCCGACAGGGAGGAGGTTACCAAGAGACCCAGTACTTC